This TCR beta chain is from a study of CD8+ T cells in alopecia areata. Turning to the study itself: Percent of scalp involved defined treated patients' severity scores. Findings and limits, study-wide: Tissue-resident alphabeta T cells belonging to normal skin likewise get sequenced within scalp specimens. Relative to normal scalp, lesional scalp, especially alopecia totalis/universalis, showed higher clonality.

The germline V and J ends were trimmed by 0 bases and 4 bases, with 15 bases remaining between them. The CDR3 length is 16 residues. The germline V gene has CDR1 MNHEY and CDR2 SVGAGI. To note about this clone: Its antigen is as yet unknown.

Reverse transcription of extracted RNA yielded cDNA, which provided the sequencing template. The protocol was immunoSEQ multiplex PCR, while the TCRdb copy is restricted to in-frame clones and leaves out a portion. The sample records some 150,000 clones, about 85% being singletons. This sample's treatment: oral pan-JAK inhibitor, 5-10 mg twice daily. Sequencing used CD8+ T cells sorted from blood, obtained at week 4, from a patient treated with tofacitinib. This sequence originates from a human donor with alopecia areata. V usage is TRBV6-5 and J usage is TRBJ1-2, with D hard to call. Here the CDR3 reads CASSYSPVEVVYGYTF. The DNA for the CDR3 is TGTGCCAGCAGTTACTCTCCGGTCGAGGTCGTCTATGGCTACACCTTC.